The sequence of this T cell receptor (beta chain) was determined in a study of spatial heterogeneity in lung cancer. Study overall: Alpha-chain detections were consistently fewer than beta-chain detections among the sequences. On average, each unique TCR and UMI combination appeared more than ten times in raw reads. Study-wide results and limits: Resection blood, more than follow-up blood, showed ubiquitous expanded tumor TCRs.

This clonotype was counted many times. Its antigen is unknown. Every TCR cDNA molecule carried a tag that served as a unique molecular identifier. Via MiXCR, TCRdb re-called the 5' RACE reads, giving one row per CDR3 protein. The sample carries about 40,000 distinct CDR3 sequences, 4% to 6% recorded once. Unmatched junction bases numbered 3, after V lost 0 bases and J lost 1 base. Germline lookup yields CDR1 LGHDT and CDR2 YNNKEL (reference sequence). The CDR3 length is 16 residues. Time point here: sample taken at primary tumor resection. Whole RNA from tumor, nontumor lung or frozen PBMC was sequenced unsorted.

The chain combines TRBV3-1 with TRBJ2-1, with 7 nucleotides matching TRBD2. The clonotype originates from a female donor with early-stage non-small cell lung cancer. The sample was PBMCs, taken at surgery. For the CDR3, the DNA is TGTGCCAGCAGCCAAGATCAGGGAGGGTCCTACAATGAGCAGTTCTTC. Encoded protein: CASSQDQGGSYNEQFF.